This T cell receptor (beta chain) was identified during a study of cytomegalovirus exposure and HLA in healthy donors (dated by TCRdb to 2016 to 2017). For context, the study as a whole: In an earlier analysis of 587 of the donors, less than 350 Gb of sequence data and 90 million to 130 million unique TCR beta sequences from about 190 million T cells were reported. An early release covering about 600 HLA-typed donors comprised 250 to 350 gigabases of sequencing data and around 86 million unique TCR sequences. Of the 398 genotyped donors, over 80% were placed in the genetic ancestry cluster associated with self-reported Caucasian donors. The study aimed to test whether cataloging public T cell receptors could reveal signatures of past pathogen exposure. The study profiled the T cell repertoires of around 700 subjects by immunosequencing and related them to cytomegalovirus serostatus. A separate validation cohort of about 110 different subjects was used in addition to the roughly 700-subject first cohort. The study combined high-throughput TCR immunosequencing, statistical association of individual TCRs with disease status, and machine learning to predict cytomegalovirus infection status. A later analysis re-analyzed previously published TCR beta repertoires from roughly 600 donors and added high-resolution HLA genotyping to study TCR occurrence patterns. The later analysis used no new phenotypic data to find candidate immune exposures, relying instead on TCR beta sequences and their occurrence across donors. To decide whether each TCR beta V gene segment behaved as functional or pseudogenic, an earlier analysis of some 600 of the donors relied on high-throughput TCR beta sequencing. Donor age, sex, ethnicity and CMV serostatus were compiled alongside the repertoire data. A later genetic analysis took genome-wide SNP genotypes for about 55% of the roughly 700 donors and used that subset as a discovery cohort. Every discovery cohort repertoire had been produced on one sequencing platform. HLA typing covered class I and class II loci at four-digit resolution. Typing coverage differed by locus: A, B, C, DRB1 and DQB1 were typed in about 629-640 donors, DQA1 in 500 to 550, DPA1 in around 610, and DPB1 in about 450. Because of strong linkage in the cohort, roughly 5 DR-DQ haplotypes were treated as single units for association and clustering. Among roughly 370 genotyped donors of the cohort, an average of approximately 240,000 unique TCR beta nucleotide sequences were sequenced per donor, around 20% of them non-productive. Results and caveats for the whole study, not just this receptor: According to a later analysis, parvovirus B19, influenza, CMV and Epstein-Barr virus appeared linked to several top co-occurrence clusters. Across donors, most TCR sequences were observed very rarely, whereas some public TCRs were present in many individuals. An earlier analysis of approximately 600 of the donors showed that most TCR beta V segments appeared in productive rearrangements either about 87% or about 30% of the time, which broadly matched IMGT annotations. A later genetic analysis reported fewer N-insertions in productive TCRs among donors in an Asian-associated ancestry cluster than the approximately 700-donor mean. A further reported finding was that TCR beta sequences accurately predicted the HLA-A and HLA-B alleles for most subjects in the first cohort. A few of the identified cytomegalovirus-associated TCR beta chains were confirmed in vitro to be specific for cytomegalovirus antigens. Presence/absence analyses assumed roughly uniform sequencing depth across donors, an assumption that may not hold. In a later analysis, about 16,000 TCR beta sequences were associated with specific HLA alleles at a false discovery rate of 0.05. A later analysis found that HLA-associated TCR beta chains were more clonally expanded and had lower generation probabilities than equally common non-associated chains. Some IMGT-functional V segments, including TRBV6-2 and TRBV6-3, could not be told apart with the 87-base-pair reads, so those segments were excluded. Because counts were too low, approximately 15 rarely observed V segments, including chromosome 9 orphons, were excluded from the earlier analysis of under 650 of the donors. HLA typing was unavailable for some donors at each locus, so association tests used only the typed subset. According to a later analysis, TCR association rates differed among HLA loci, with DRB1 alleles showing the most associated TCRs and HLA-C alleles showing the fewest. According to a later analysis, most CMV-associated TCR beta chains appeared to be HLA-restricted, and the HLA associations seemed to be driven largely by CMV exposure. When HLA alleles, especially DR and DQ, strongly co-occurred, attributing TCR associations to individual alleles was difficult. Only TCR beta chains were sequenced in this cohort, and the absence of alpha or paired-chain data limited detectable features. In a later genetic analysis, a missense DCLRE1C variant was associated with V-gene and J-gene trimming of TCR beta chains, and the association was replicated in an independent cohort. A group of highly shared sequence variants was considered likely to be a technical artifact of the sequencing pipeline. Correlated functional status among segregating V segments might be attributable to linkage disequilibrium, but an unknown experimental factor could not be ruled out. For the cohort, immune exposure information was limited to CMV serostatus. In both the original and validation cohorts, the classifier was reported to diagnose cytomegalovirus status with high specificity and sensitivity. In the study, about 150 TCR beta chains were listed as associated with cytomegalovirus. It was suggested by the authors that the approach could potentially be generalized to other disease states and immunological phenotypes.

CDR1 is given as MGHRA and CDR2 as YSYEKL, both from the germline V gene. Including the terminal cysteine and phenylalanine, the CDR3 comprises 19 residues. The retained sequence is limited to the CDR3, 57 bases, with the frame set at the first base. Germline trimming amounts to 3 bases on V and 1 base on J, with 14 as the count of junction bases outside the gene matches. The library was generated by the immunoSEQ multiplex PCR assay. The multiplex PCR relied on a mix of 60 forward primers for TCR Vbeta segments and 13 reverse primers for TCR Jbeta segments. The CDR3 region of rearranged TCR beta genes was amplified from genomic DNA by a multiplex PCR assay. The amplified TCR beta libraries were sequenced on the Illumina HiSeq System as 87-base-pair reads. The authors' pipeline ran thus. Across the roughly 640 repertoires, a later analysis counted 80 million or so unique TCR beta chains, some 11 million of which were shared by at least two donors. Raw reads were error-corrected and collapsed into unique sequences with a nearest-neighbor algorithm that merged closely related sequences to remove PCR and sequencing errors. Alignment of CDR3 sequences to IMGT reference sequences was used to assign V, D and J gene segments. For a sequence to be retained, a match of at least six nucleotides to both a V gene segment and a J gene segment was required. A rearrangement was called productive if the CDR3 had no stop codons and remained in frame with V and J, and every other rearrangement was called non-productive. Following IMGT convention, CDR3 was defined as the stretch from the second conserved V-encoded cysteine up to the conserved J-encoded phenylalanine. In an earlier analysis of more than 550 of the donors, sequences lacking an unambiguous match to a single V gene segment were excluded. In an earlier analysis of 587 of the donors, V segments were called functional above 56.7% productive rearrangements and were called segregating when the between-donor standard deviation exceeded 5%. A statistical classification framework was developed to diagnose cytomegalovirus status using the catalog of TCR beta chain sequences. V and J gene assignment, in a later analysis, came from comparing TCR nucleotide sequences with IMGT/GENE-DB human TR gene sequences. Using the TCRdist pipeline, a later analysis assigned CDR3 sequences along with most-parsimonious VDJ recombination scenarios. In a later analysis, each TCR beta chain was defined by its CDR3 amino acid sequence together with its V-gene family, and reads without a unique V-gene family were excluded. In a later analysis, 500 to 700 highly shared, low-generation-probability nucleotide sequences were removed to address suspected cross-contamination and a sequencing artifact. A later analysis calculated a clonal expansion index for each public chain from normalized within-repertoire ranks of inferred template counts. A later analysis computed generation probabilities with a VDJ recombination model fitted to out-of-frame rearrangements, and checked the results against IGoR. In a later analysis, TCR-TCR, TCR-HLA and TCR-CMV co-occurrence was scored with hypergeometric tests, and a repertoire-size bias correction was applied to TCR pairs. To estimate false discovery rates, a later analysis permuted the HLA or CMV assignments 20 times. In a later analysis, co-occurring TCRs were grouped using DBSCAN, and TCRdist sequence similarity was added for clustering within HLA-allele-positive subsets. Repertoires with fewer than 30,000 or more than 120,000 public chains were left out of co-occurrence clustering, as were four to six repertoires with anomalous nucleotide sharing. In TCRdb, the immuneACCESS table is reduced to in-frame sequences with V and J assigned. These tables do not hold every clone; where another copy was compared, an unresolved V gene accounts for under half, and the others remain unexplained. That table furnishes V, J and clone size, whereas the DNA furnished D and trimming. Here the sample has some 170,000 clones; 65% to 80% occur a single time. Of the sample, about 2.2% falls within the top ten clones.

In total, approximately 700 healthy bone marrow donors made up the cohort. All cohort members were sampled while nominally healthy, although unrecorded immune exposures were likely present. The donor tested CMV seronegative and was one of the 352 seronegative cohort members. A peripheral blood sample was provided by each donor, and peripheral blood mononuclear cells were used for TCR beta sequencing. Genomic DNA was extracted from the blood cell samples with the Qiagen DNeasy Blood Extraction Kit. Concerning this clone: Its antigen is still unknown. It has no much larger one-base neighbor in the sample; base qualities were not kept.

Material: PBMCs. This receptor chain uses TRBV4-1 and TRBJ2-4; 8 middle bases align to TRBD2. This TCR was recovered from a middle-aged man in good health and CMV-seronegative. The CDR3 protein: CASSHAPWREEKAKNIQYF. The sequenced DNA is TGCGCCAGCAGCCATGCCCCCTGGCGGGAGGAGAAGGCCAAAAACATTCAGTACTTC.